This TCR beta chain was recovered during a study of blood T cell repertoires in COVID-19. Study overall: Acute-phase and convalescent COVID-19 samples originated in the United States, Italy and Spain. In each case, the material was cDNA or gDNA derived from T cells, B-cell-depleted T cells, or PBMCs.

Per the original data handling: Using reference gene primer amplification, nucleated cell counts were estimated. Only in-frame clones appear in the TCRdb table, and some are missing; sequencing was by immunoSEQ multiplex PCR. V and J calls plus clone size are reproduced from that table; the DNA served to infer D and trimming. Among 75,000 to 100,000 clones listed, around 86% were seen once. The CDR3 consists of 14 residues. Germline V lookup: CDR1 LNHDA, CDR2 SQIVND (reference sequence). Germline trimming cut 6 bases from V and 5 bases from J; bases unmatched to any gene: 8. V and J are TRBV19 and TRBJ2-7, with TRBD2 matching over 9 bases. The sequence came from an elderly woman with acute or convalescent COVID-19. The specimen was peripheral blood. The CDR3 region is CASSAGGPRNEQYF. The CDR3 DNA reads as TGTGCCAGTAGCGCGGGAGGGCCACGAAACGAGCAGTACTTC.